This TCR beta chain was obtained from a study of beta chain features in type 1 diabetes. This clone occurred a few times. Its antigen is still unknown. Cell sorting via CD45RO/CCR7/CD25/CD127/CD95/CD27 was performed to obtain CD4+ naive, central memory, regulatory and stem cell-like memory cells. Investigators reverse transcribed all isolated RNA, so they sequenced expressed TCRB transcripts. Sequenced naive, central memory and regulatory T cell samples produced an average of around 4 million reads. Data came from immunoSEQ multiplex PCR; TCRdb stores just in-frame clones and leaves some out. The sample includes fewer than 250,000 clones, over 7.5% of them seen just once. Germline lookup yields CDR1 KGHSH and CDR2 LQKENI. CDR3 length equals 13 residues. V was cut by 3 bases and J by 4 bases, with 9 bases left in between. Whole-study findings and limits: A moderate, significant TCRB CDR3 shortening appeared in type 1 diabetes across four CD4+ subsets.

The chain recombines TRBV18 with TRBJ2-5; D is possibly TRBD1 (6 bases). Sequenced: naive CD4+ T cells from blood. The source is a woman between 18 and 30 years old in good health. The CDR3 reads CASSPSQGETQYF. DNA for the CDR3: TGTGCCAGCTCACCTTCACAGGGAGAGACCCAGTACTTC.